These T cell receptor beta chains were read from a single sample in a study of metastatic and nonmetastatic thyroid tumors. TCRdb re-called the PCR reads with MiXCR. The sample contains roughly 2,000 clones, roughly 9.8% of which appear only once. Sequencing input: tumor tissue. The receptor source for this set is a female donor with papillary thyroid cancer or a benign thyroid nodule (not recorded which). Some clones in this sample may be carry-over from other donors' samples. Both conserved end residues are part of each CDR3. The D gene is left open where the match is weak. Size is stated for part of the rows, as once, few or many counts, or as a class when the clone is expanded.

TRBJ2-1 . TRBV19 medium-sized TGTGCCAGTAGTATCCCTCGGCAACTACACAATGAGCAGTTCTTC CASSIPRQLHNEQFF
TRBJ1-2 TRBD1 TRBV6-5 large TGTGCCAGCAGTTACACGACAGGGGTCGGTGGCTACACCTTC CASSYTTGVGGYTF
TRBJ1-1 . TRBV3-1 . TGTGCCAGCAGCCGGACAGTGGGCTCCTCGGGCACTGAAGCGTTCTTT CASSRTVGSSGTEAFF
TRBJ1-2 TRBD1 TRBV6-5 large TGTGCCAGCAGTTACTCGACAGGGAACTTCTATGGCTACACCTTC CASSYSTGNFYGYTF
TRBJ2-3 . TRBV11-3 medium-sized TGTGCCAGCAGCTTAGATCCCGGACAGTCCGATACGCAGTATTTT CASSLDPGQSDTQYF
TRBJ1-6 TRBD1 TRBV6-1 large TGTGCCAGCAGTCCAGGACAGGGGGCTGGTGGTTCACCCCTCCACTTT CASSPGQGAGGSPLHF
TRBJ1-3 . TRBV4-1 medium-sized TGCGCCAGCAGCCGAGAGGTGGCGAGCTCTGGAAACACCATATATTTT CASSREVASSGNTIYF
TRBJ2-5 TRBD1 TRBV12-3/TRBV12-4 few TGTGCCAGCAGTTTAGGAGGCAGGGGGCCGGAGACCCAGTACTTC CASSLGGRGPETQYF
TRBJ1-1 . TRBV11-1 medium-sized TGTGCCAGCAGCTCTAACACTGAAGCTTTCTTT CASSSNTEAFF
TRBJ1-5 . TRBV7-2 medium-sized TGTGCCAGCAGCTTACAGGGGCGTCAGCCCCAGCATTTT CASSLQGRQPQHF
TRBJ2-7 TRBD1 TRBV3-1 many TGTGCCAGCAGCCGTGGGACAGGGGGGTCCTACGAGCAGTACTTC CASSRGTGGSYEQYF
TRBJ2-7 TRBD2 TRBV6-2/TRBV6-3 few TGTGCCAGCAGTTCCTCTTATAGCGGGGGATACGAGCAGTACTTC CASSSSYSGGYEQYF
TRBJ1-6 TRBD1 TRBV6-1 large TGTGCCAGCAGCCGGGACAGGACGGATTCACCCCTCCACTTT CASSRDRTDSPLHF
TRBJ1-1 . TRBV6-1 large TGTGCCAGCACCAATCCGGGCCGAAACTCTGAAGCTTTCTTT CASTNPGRNSEAFF
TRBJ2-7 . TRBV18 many TGTGCCAGCTCAGGGTTTACAGGGGAGGCCTACGAGCAGTACTTC CASSGFTGEAYEQYF
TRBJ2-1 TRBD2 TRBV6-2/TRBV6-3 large TGTGCCAGCAGTTCCCTCCGGGGGGGGTTTTACAATGAGCAGTTCTTC CASSSLRGGFYNEQFF
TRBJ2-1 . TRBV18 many TGTGCCAGCTCACCACCAGTTGCGGGCTCCTACAATGAGCAGTTCTTC CASSPPVAGSYNEQFF
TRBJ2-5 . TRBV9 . TGTGCCAGCTCCTTTAGCGGTGGGGCCCCGGAGACCCAGTACTTC CASSFSGGAPETQYF
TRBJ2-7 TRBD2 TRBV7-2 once TGTGCCAGCAGTAGTAGCGGGGGCGGATCCTACGAGCAGTACTTC CASSSSGGGSYEQYF
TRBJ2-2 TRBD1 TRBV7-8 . TGTGCCAGCAGCTCAGGGACAGGTGCGAACACCGGGGAGCTGTTTTTT CASSSGTGANTGELFF
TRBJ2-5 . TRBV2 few TGTGCCAACAGTGAAGCGCAAGAGACCCAGTACTTC CANSEAQETQYF
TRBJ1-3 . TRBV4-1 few TGCGCCAGCAGCCAAGCCGCGGGACACGGCGAAGGAAACACCATATATTTT CASSQAAGHGEGNTIYF
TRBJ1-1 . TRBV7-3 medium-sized TGTGCCAGCAGCCTGGACAGCGGCACTGAAGCTTTCTTT CASSLDSGTEAFF
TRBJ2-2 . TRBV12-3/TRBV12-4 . TGTGCCAGCAGTCTCTCCACGGCAGTCGGGGAGCTGTTTTTT CASSLSTAVGELFF
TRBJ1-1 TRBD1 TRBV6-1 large TGTGCCAGCAGTGTTCCCGGGACAGGGGGCACTGAAGCTTTCTTT CASSVPGTGGTEAFF
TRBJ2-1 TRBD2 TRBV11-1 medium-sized TGTGCCAGCAGCTTATCAGCGGGGGGCCACTACAATGAGCAGTTCTTC CASSLSAGGHYNEQFF
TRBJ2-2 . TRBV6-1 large TGTGCCAGCAGTCCCGGACGAGCCACCGGGGAGCTGTTTTTT CASSPGRATGELFF
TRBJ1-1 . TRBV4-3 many TGCGCCAGCAGCCAAGACGGGGAGAACACTGAGGCTTTCTTT CASSQDGENTEAFF
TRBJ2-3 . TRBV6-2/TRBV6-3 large TGTGCCAGCATGCCTCTGGTGAGGGGATACATTGATACGCAGTATTTT CASMPLVRGYIDTQYF
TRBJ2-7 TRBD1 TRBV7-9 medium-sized TGTGCCAGCAGCGTCGGAAGCAAAGACAGGGACGGCTACGAGCAGTACTTC CASSVGSKDRDGYEQYF
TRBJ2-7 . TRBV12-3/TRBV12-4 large TGTGCCAGCAGTTCCTGGGTGGGGTCCTACGAGCAGTACTTC CASSSWVGSYEQYF
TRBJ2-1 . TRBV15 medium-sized TGTGCCACCAGCAGGTACGGGGGAGAAGAGCAGTTCTTC CATSRYGGEEQFF
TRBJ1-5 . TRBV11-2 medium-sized TGTGCCAGCAGACCCTCGGGGAATAGCTATAGCAATCAGCCCCAGCATTTT CASRPSGNSYSNQPQHF
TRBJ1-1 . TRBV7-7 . TGTGCTAGCAGCCCCGGCCCCGGGAAAGGGGTTGAAGCTTTATTT CASSPGPGKGVEALF
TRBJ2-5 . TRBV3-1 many TGTGCCAGCAGCCAAGATTCGGGTATCCTGGAGACCCAGTACTTC CASSQDSGILETQYF
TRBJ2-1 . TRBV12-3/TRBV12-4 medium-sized TGTGCCAGCAGTTTCACTACCCACACCTTCGCGAGCTCCTACAATGAGCAGTTCTTC CASSFTTHTFASSYNEQFF
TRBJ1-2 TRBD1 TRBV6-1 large TGTGCCAGCAGCTACGACAGGGGGATGTACTATGGCTACACCTTC CASSYDRGMYYGYTF